Listed below are T cell receptor beta chains from one sample, sequenced in a study of response to subunit inactivated influenza vaccine. TCRdb reprocessed the RT-PCR reads with MiXCR, giving one entry per CDR3 protein. This sample carries 650,000 to 800,000 distinct CDR3 sequences, approximately 14% of them seen once, and the ten largest clones take 6% to 8%. The sample was PBMCs from blood, taken 14 days before vaccination. These receptors came from a man in his fifties who received an inactivated influenza vaccine. The CDR3 runs from the conserved cysteine through the conserved F or W. The order of the fields is J gene, D gene, V gene, clone size, CDR3 protein, CDR3 DNA. A D gene is named only where the DNA matches it firmly. Clone size is stated in some rows and not others, as once, few, many or a class when expanded.

TRBJ2-1 TRBD2 TRBV5-6 NA CASSSGTSGRFDEQFF TGTGCCAGCAGCTCCGGGACTAGCGGGAGGTTCGATGAGCAGTTCTTC
TRBJ2-7 NA TRBV20-1 NA CCARSLAGQQFSYEQYF TGCTGTGCTAGAAGTCTGGCAGGTCAACAGTTTTCGTACGAGCAGTACTTC
TRBJ1-4 NA TRBV14 few CASSQDWGRKEKLFF TGTGCCAGCAGCCAAGATTGGGGGCGCAAGGAAAAACTGTTTTTT
TRBJ1-1 NA TRBV5-1 NA CASSDTGFRFAEAFF TGCGCCAGCAGCGACACAGGGTTTCGGTTCGCTGAAGCTTTCTTT
TRBJ2-4 TRBD2 TRBV5-4 NA CASSLVGASGREPKNIQYF TGTGCCAGCAGCTTGGTAGGGGCTAGCGGGAGGGAGCCCAAAAACATTCAGTACTTC
TRBJ2-7 TRBD1 TRBV5-1 few CATKSGTGSYEQYF TGCGCCACCAAATCGGGGACAGGGAGCTACGAGCAGTACTTC
TRBJ2-3 NA TRBV18 NA CASSPSGGARWTQYF TGCGCCAGCTCACCATCGGGCGGAGCCCGGTGGACGCAGTATTTT
TRBJ1-2 TRBD1 TRBV12-3/TRBV12-4 few CASSMTGRYGYTF TGTGCCAGCAGTATGACAGGGCGGTATGGCTACACCTTC
TRBJ1-1 NA TRBV6-5 NA CASSHQGFTEAFF TGTGCCAGCAGTCACCAGGGGTTTACTGAAGCTTTCTTT
TRBJ2-1 TRBD1 TRBV28 NA CASSSPGQGRSYNEQFF TGTGCCAGCAGTTCACCAGGACAGGGGCGCTCCTACAATGAGCAGTTCTTC
TRBJ2-3 TRBD1 TRBV18 many CASSPRQGSITDTQYF TGTGCCAGCTCACCTCGACAGGGCTCCATCACAGATACGCAGTATTTT
TRBJ2-5 NA TRBV29-1 NA CSGHGNPGLDQETQYF TGCAGCGGCCACGGCAATCCGGGCCTTGACCAAGAGACCCAGTACTTC
TRBJ1-5 NA TRBV18 NA CASHRDKNQPQHF TGTGCCAGCCACCGGGACAAGAATCAGCCCCAGCATTTT
TRBJ2-2 NA TRBV3-1 NA CASSRETSNTGELFF TGTGCCAGCAGTCGAGAAACAAGTAACACCGGGGAGCTGTTTTTT
TRBJ2-1 TRBD1 TRBV12-3/TRBV12-4 few CASSPGTGVLNEQFF TGTGCCAGCAGTCCCGGGACAGGGGTTCTCAATGAGCAGTTCTTC
TRBJ1-2 TRBD1 TRBV20-1 NA CSATPGGPIYGYTF TGCAGTGCTACACCAGGGGGACCAATCTATGGCTACACCTTC
TRBJ2-7 NA TRBV9 NA CASSVDSRSLSYEQYF TGTGCCAGCAGCGTAGACTCCCGGTCTCTATCCTACGAGCAGTACTTC
TRBJ1-4 TRBD1 TRBV28 few CASLTGGKNEKLFF TGTGCCAGCCTTACAGGGGGCAAGAATGAAAAACTGTTTTTT
TRBJ2-5 NA TRBV5-5 NA CASSLAPRFWDMETQYF TGTGCCAGCAGCTTGGCCCCTAGGTTCTGGGACATGGAGACCCAGTACTTC
TRBJ2-3 NA TRBV7-3 few CASSLNAQGDTQYF TGTGCCAGCAGCCTAAACGCGCAGGGGGATACGCAGTATTTT
TRBJ2-5 NA TRBV28 NA CASSPTWGRLQETQYF TGTGCCAGCAGCCCCACCTGGGGGCGACTCCAAGAGACCCAGTACTTC
TRBJ1-2 NA TRBV20-1 few CSASLGAGSYGYTF TGCAGTGCCTCCCTTGGGGCCGGCAGCTATGGCTACACCTTC
TRBJ1-1 NA TRBV7-9 NA CASSLGVGTTNTEAFF TGTGCCAGCAGCTTAGGAGTTGGCACAACGAACACTGAAGCTTTCTTT
TRBJ2-7 NA TRBV12-3/TRBV12-4 NA CASSFAASYEQYF TGTGCCAGCAGTTTTGCAGCCTCCTACGAGCAGTACTTC
TRBJ2-3 NA TRBV27 many CASSLSWGTDTQYF TGTGCCAGCAGTTTAAGTTGGGGAACAGATACGCAGTATTTT
TRBJ2-3 NA TRBV11-2 once CASSPPLRAVGDTQYF TGTGCCAGCAGCCCCCCGTTGCGGGCCGTGGGGGATACGCAGTATTTT
TRBJ2-2 NA TRBV20-1 once CSARSRTDRWTGELFF TGCAGTGCTAGATCCCGGACGGACCGGTGGACCGGGGAGCTGTTTTTT
TRBJ2-3 TRBD2 TRBV5-6 few CASTGLAGADTQYF TGTGCCAGCACAGGGCTAGCGGGAGCAGATACGCAGTATTTT
TRBJ1-1 TRBD1 TRBV5-1 many CASSLSPGQGNTEAFF TGCGCCAGCAGCTTGAGCCCGGGACAGGGGAACACTGAAGCTTTCTTT
TRBJ1-1 NA TRBV7-2 few CASSLTAGVDTEAFF TGTGCCAGCAGCTTGACGGCAGGGGTGGACACTGAAGCTTTCTTT
TRBJ1-1 NA TRBV28 NA CASSRTIDSYTEAFF TGTGCCAGCAGTCGCACAATAGACAGCTACACTGAAGCTTTCTTT
TRBJ2-3 NA TRBV29-1 few CSVEVGWKGLDTQYF TGCAGCGTTGAAGTGGGGTGGAAGGGCCTAGATACGCAGTATTTT
TRBJ1-5 TRBD1 TRBV19 NA CASSTGGWQPQHF TGTGCCAGTAGCACAGGGGGGTGGCAGCCCCAGCATTTT
TRBJ2-1 TRBD2 TRBV7-2 many CASSLGGGQSNEQFF TGTGCCAGCAGCTTAGGCGGGGGTCAGTCGAATGAGCAGTTCTTC
TRBJ2-7 NA TRBV7-9 NA CASSPPAHEQYF TGTGCCAGCAGTCCCCCGGCCCACGAGCAGTACTTC
TRBJ1-5 NA TRBV7-9 NA CASSFGPNQPQHF TGTGCCAGCAGCTTCGGACCCAATCAGCCCCAGCATTTT
TRBJ1-5 NA TRBV12-3/TRBV12-4 NA CASSVTWALNQPQHF TGTGCCAGCAGTGTGACATGGGCCCTAAATCAGCCCCAGCATTTT
TRBJ1-2 TRBD1 TRBV3-1 few CASSPASGQGVGYTF TGTGCCAGCAGCCCAGCTTCCGGACAGGGAGTTGGCTACACCTTC
TRBJ2-7 NA TRBV11-2 few CASSLGFVGASYEQYF TGTGCCAGCAGCTTAGGATTCGTAGGGGCGTCCTACGAGCAGTACTTC
TRBJ2-6 TRBD2 TRBV5-5 few CASSLTLVGRTNVLTF TGTGCCAGCAGCTTGACACTCGTCGGGAGGACCAACGTCCTGACTTTC
TRBJ2-7 NA TRBV6-2/TRBV6-3 few CASSYGSLSEQYF TGTGCCAGCAGTTACGGGAGCCTCTCCGAGCAGTACTTC
TRBJ1-2 TRBD1 TRBV10-2 few CASTTGAFYGYTF TGCGCCAGCACGACAGGGGCTTTTTATGGCTACACCTTC
TRBJ2-2 TRBD2 TRBV11-1 few CASNPGLAGVGSGAGELFF TGTGCCAGCAACCCGGGACTAGCGGGAGTTGGGTCCGGGGCAGGGGAGCTGTTTTTT
TRBJ1-2 NA TRBV5-1 NA CASSPEAGADYGYTF TGCGCCAGCAGCCCGGAGGCAGGGGCAGACTATGGCTACACCTTC
TRBJ2-2 NA TRBV3-1 NA CASSQEGLVEGNTGELFF TGTGCCAGCAGCCAAGAGGGGCTAGTAGAGGGGAACACCGGGGAGCTGTTTTTT
TRBJ2-1 NA TRBV7-9 few CASSNHPHNEQFF TGTGCCAGCAGCAATCATCCTCACAATGAGCAGTTCTTC
TRBJ2-7 NA TRBV29-1 NA CSVEDGVGTRYEQYF TGCAGCGTTGAAGATGGGGTGGGGACCCGCTACGAGCAGTACTTC
TRBJ2-2 TRBD2 TRBV23-1 NA CATTTSGKPKRTPGSWFF TGCGCCACTACAACTAGCGGGAAACCCAAGCGAACACCGGGGAGCTGGTTTTTT
TRBJ2-7 TRBD2 TRBV10-3 NA CAITDGTRGEQYF TGTGCCATCACCGACGGGACTAGGGGCGAGCAGTACTTC
TRBJ2-1 TRBD2 TRBV28 few CASSILTGGANEQFF TGTGCCAGCAGTATTCTGACGGGGGGGGCCAATGAGCAGTTCTTC